This T cell receptor beta chain was found in a study of blood T cell repertoires in COVID-19. The wider study: The cDNA or gDNA used as material had been derived from T cells, B-cell-depleted T cells, or PBMCs.

Original handling: Reference gene primers were amplified, and this amplification served to estimate nucleated cell counts. The assay was immunoSEQ multiplex PCR, and TCRdb's table has in-frame clones only and misses some. V and J calls and clone size are given by that table; D and trimming were obtained from the DNA. Of approximately 46,000 clones listed, less than 90% are singletons. V lost 0 bases and J lost 2; bases outside the gene matches: 7. The CDR3 has 16 amino acids. The germline gives CDR1 LGHDT, CDR2 YNNKEL (reference sequence). The clonotype was recovered from a human donor in a cohort sampled during active COVID-19. The rearrangement links TRBV3-1 (or the pseudogene TRBV3-2) to TRBJ2-7; TRBD1 matches at 7 bases. Sequencing was carried out using peripheral blood. CDR3 nucleotide sequence: TGTGCCAGCAGCCAAGACTTAAGGACAGGAACCTACGAGCAGTACTTC. This codes for CASSQDLRTGTYEQYF.